This TCR beta chain was identified in a study of identical twins (dated by TCRdb to about 2016). For the wider study: To test whether fetal clonotypes persist, the study used deep sequencing on TCR alpha and beta repertoires from monozygotic twins, unrelated adults of various ages, and cord blood. To rule out contamination, replicate twin experiments were performed at different times with different library preparation protocols.

Its CDR3 holds 18 amino acids, cysteine through phenylalanine. The only DNA kept is the CDR3, 54 bases in frame from the first base. Deletion took 3 bases off V and 5 bases off J, with a span of 25 bases between the germline ends. From the germline V gene, CDR1 is SGHVS and CDR2 is FNYEAQ. The library came from 5' RACE. TCRdb lists the instrument as Illumina HiSeq 2000. A universal primer binding site was added through template switching, and the final cDNA carried a unique molecular identifier so that TCR cDNA molecules could be counted accurately. Specific primers in the conserved constant-segment region were used to synthesize first-strand cDNA for TCR alpha and beta chains. To control for contamination, every cDNA library carried two barcodes: a SMART-Mk sample barcode plus Illumina barcodes. TruSeq adapter sequences and Illumina sample barcodes were added in two successive PCR steps. The TCR alpha and beta cDNA libraries were sequenced on the Illumina HiSeq platform using custom primers. Regarding the original processing steps: MiGEC processed the raw reads to extract unique molecular identifiers, while MiXCR was used to determine the CDR3 positions. For each individual, recombination models were inferred using an EM algorithm with the repgenHMM and IGoR tools. Shared clonotype analysis was performed with the tcR package in R, normalizing sharing by the product of cloneset sizes. To study raw recombination without the effects of thymic and clonal selection, out-of-frame nonproductive sequences were analyzed. TCRdb applied fastp at Q25 and MiXCR to the public reads, then kept only in-frame beta chains. Entries that share a CDR3 protein sequence are merged under the most common genes and DNA. The V and J calls here are based on TCRdb, not the publication. The sample profile shows 1.5 million to 2 million distinct CDR3 sequences; 32% of them were found once. The ten largest clones take up 0.25% to 0.3% of the sample.

What the authors observed across the whole study: Out-of-frame TCR alpha sequences shared between twins showed an excess of low generation-probability sequences compared with coincidental sharing between unrelated individuals. Out-of-frame TCR alpha sharing in monozygotic twins was systematically underestimated by recombination models, whereas sharing between unrelated individuals was in agreement with the recombination models. In beta out-of-frame sequences, excess twin sharing was weaker, because having fewer shared sequences lowered the signal-to-noise ratio. Because the same donors could not be followed over many years, the conclusions depended on cross-sectional statistical analysis. Abundant cord blood beta clonotypes carried fewer insertions; young adult naive repertoires showed a weaker similar trend, while memory repertoires showed none. Zero-insertion analyses could be partly confounded by invariant T cells such as MAIT and iNKT, although diverse VJ usage argued against such confounding for most clonotypes.

This clonotype has just a few counts. No antigen is known for it. Base qualities are not recorded, but no much larger clone differs from it by a single base. All donors were healthy Caucasians. The sequencing sample was made of cord blood. The sequence is built from TRBV7-6 and TRBJ2-5, with the D gene not clear enough to name. The receptor's source is a newborn girl in good health. The DNA reads TGTGCCAGCAGCTTGGCCCCCTCGGACGGCCGAGCTGGGGAGACCCAGTACTTC. Its product reads: CASSLAPSDGRAGETQYF.